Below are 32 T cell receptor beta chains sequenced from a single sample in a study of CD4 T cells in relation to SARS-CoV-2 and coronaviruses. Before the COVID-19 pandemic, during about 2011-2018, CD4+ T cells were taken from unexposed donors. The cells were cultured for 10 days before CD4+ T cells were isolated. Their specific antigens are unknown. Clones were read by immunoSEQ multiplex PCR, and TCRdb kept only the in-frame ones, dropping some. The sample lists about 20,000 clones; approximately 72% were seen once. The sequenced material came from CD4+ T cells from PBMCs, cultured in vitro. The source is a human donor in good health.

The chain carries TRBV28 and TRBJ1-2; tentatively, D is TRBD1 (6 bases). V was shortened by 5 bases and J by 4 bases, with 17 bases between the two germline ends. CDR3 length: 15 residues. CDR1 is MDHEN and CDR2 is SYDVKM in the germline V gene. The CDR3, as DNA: TGTGCCAGCAGTACAATATGGGACAAGTTCTATGGCTACACCTTC. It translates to CASSTIWDKFYGYTF.

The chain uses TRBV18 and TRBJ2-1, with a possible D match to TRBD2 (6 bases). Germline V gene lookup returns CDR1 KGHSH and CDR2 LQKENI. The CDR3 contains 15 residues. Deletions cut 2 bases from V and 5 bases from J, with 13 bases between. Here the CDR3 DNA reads TGTGCCAGCTCACCAGTTGGTAGCGGCCACAATGAGCAGTTCTTC. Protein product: CASSPVGSGHNEQFF.

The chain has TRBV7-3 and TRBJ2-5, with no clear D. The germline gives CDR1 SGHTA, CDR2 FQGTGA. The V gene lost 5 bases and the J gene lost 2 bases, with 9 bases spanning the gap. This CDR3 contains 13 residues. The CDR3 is CASSQLPQETQYF. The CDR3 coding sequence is TGTGCCAGCAGCCAGCTACCTCAAGAGACCCAGTACTTC.

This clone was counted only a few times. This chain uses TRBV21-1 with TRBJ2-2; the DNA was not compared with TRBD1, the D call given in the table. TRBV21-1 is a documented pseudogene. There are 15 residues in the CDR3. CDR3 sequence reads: CASTRDSTNTGELFF. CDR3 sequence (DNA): TGTGCCAGCACTCGGGACAGTACGAACACCGGGGAGCTGTTTTTT.

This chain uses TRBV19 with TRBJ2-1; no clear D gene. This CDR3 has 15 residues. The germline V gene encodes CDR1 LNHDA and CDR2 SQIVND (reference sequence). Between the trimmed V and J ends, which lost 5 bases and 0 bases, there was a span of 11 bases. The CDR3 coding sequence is TGTGCCAGTAGTCCCCGAGCAATCTCCTACAATGAGCAGTTCTTC. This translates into CASSPRAISYNEQFF. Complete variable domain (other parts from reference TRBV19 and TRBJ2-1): DGGITQSPKYLFRKEGQNVTLSCEQNLNHDAMYWYRQDPGQGLRLIYYSQIVNDFQKGDIAEGYSVSREKKESFPLTVTSAQKNPTAFYLCASSPRAISYNEQFFGPGTRLTVL.

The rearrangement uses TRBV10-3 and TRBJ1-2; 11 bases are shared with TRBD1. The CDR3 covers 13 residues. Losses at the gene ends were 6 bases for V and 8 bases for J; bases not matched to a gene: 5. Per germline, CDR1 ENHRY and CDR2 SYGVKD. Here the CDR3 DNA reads TGTGCCATCAGCGCGGACAGGGGGCTCGGCTACACCTTC. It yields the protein CAISADRGLGYTF.

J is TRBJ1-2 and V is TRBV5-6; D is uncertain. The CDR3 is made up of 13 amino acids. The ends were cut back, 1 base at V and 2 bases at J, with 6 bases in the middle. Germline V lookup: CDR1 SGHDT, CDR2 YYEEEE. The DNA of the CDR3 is TGTGCCAGCAGCTTGAGGGAGAACTATGGCTACACCTTC. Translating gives CASSLRENYGYTF.

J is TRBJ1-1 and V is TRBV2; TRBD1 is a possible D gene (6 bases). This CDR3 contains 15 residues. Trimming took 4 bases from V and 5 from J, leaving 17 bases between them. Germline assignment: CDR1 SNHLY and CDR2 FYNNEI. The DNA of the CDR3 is TGTGCCAGCAGTGCGGACAGCGGGTGGGTAACTGAAGCTTTCTTT. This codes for CASSADSGWVTEAFF.

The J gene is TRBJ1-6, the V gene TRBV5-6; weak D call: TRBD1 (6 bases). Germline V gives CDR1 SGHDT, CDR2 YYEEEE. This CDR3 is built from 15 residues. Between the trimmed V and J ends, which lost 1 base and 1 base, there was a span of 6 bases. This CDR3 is CASSLTGSYNSPLHF. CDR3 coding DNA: TGTGCCAGCAGCTTGACAGGGTCCTATAATTCACCCCTCCACTTT.

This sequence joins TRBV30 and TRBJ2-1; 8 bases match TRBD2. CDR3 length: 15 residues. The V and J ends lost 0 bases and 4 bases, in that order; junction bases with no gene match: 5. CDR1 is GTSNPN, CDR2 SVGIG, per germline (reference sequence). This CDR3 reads CAWSVGLAGYNEQFF. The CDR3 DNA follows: TGTGCCTGGAGTGTTGGGCTAGCGGGTTACAATGAGCAGTTCTTC.

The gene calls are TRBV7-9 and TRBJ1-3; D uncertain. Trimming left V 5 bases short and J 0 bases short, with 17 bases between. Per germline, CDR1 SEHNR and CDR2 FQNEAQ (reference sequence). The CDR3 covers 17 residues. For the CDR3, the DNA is TGTGCCAGCAGCGAAGAACTGGCGGGGTACTCTGGAAACACCATATATTTT. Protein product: CASSEELAGYSGNTIYF. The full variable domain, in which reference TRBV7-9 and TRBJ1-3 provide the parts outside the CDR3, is DTGVSQNPRHKITKRGQNVTFRCDPISEHNRLYWYRQTLGQGPEFLTYFQNEAQLEKSRLLSDRFSAERPKGSFSTLEIQRTEQGDSAMYLCASSEELAGYSGNTIYFGEGSWLTVV.

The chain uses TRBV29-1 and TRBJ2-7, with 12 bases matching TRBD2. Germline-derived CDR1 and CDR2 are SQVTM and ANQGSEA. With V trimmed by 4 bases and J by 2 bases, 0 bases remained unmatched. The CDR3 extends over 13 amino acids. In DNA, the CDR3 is TGCAGCGTTGGGACTAGCGGGACCTACGAGCAGTACTTC. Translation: CSVGTSGTYEQYF.

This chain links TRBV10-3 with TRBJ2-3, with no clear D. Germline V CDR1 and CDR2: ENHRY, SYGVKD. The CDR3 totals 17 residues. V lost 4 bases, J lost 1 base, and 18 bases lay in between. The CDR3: CAISAPPSWAGTDTQYF. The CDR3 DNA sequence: TGTGCCATCAGTGCTCCTCCAAGTTGGGCTGGCACAGATACGCAGTATTTT.

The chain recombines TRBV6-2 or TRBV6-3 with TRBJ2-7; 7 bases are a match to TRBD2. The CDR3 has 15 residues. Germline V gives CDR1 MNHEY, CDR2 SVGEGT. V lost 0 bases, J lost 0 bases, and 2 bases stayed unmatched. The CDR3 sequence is CASSYSGGISYEQYF. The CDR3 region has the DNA TGTGCCAGCAGTTACTCGGGAGGGATCTCCTACGAGCAGTACTTC.

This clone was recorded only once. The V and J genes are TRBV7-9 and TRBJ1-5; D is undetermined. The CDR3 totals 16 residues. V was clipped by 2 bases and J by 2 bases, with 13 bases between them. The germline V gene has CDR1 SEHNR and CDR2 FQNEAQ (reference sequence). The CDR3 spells CASSLQGPGGNQPQHF. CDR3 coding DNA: TGTGCCAGCAGCTTACAAGGCCCGGGAGGCAATCAGCCCCAGCATTTT. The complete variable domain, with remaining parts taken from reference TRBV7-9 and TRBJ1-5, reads DTGVSQNPRHKITKRGQNVTFRCDPISEHNRLYWYRQTLGQGPEFLTYFQNEAQLEKSRLLSDRFSAERPKGSFSTLEIQRTEQGDSAMYLCASSLQGPGGNQPQHFGDGTRLSIL.

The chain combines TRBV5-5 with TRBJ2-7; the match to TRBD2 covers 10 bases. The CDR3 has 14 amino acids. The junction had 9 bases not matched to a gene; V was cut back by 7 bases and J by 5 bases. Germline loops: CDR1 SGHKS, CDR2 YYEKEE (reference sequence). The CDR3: CASGLAGVLDEQYF. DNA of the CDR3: TGTGCCAGCGGCCTAGCGGGAGTGTTGGACGAGCAGTACTTC.

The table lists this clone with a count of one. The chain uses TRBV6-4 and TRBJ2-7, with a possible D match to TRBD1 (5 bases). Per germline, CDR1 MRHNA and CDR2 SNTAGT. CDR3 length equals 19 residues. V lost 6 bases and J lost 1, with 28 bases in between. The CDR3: CASRRLWGRRRFVSYEQYF. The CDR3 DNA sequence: TGTGCCAGCAGGCGGCTGTGGGGCAGGCGAAGGTTCGTATCCTACGAGCAGTACTTC.

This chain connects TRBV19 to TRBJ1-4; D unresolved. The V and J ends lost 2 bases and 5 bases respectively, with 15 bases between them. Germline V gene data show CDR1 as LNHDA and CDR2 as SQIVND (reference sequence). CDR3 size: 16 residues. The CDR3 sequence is CASSITGRTGNEKLFF. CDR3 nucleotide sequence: TGTGCCAGTAGTATAACTGGTCGGACCGGGAATGAAAAACTGTTTTTT.

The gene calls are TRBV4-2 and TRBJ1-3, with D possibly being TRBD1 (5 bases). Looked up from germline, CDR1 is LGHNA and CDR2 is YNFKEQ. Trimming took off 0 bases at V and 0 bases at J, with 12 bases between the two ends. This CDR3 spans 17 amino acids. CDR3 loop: CASSQDHTGLSGNTIYF. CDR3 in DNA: TGTGCCAGCAGCCAAGATCATACAGGACTCTCTGGAAACACCATATATTTT.

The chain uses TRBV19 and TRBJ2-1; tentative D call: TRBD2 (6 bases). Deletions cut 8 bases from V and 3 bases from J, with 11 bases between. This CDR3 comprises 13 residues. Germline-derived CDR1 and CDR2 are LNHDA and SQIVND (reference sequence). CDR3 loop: CASGGADYNEQFF. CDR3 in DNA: TGTGCCAGTGGAGGGGCAGACTACAATGAGCAGTTCTTC.

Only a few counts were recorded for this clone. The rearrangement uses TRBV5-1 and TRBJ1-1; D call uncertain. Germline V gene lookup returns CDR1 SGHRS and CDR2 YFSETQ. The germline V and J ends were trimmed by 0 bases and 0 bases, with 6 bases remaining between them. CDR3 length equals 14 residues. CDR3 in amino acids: CASSLGNMNTEAFF. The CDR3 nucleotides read TGCGCCAGCAGCTTGGGAAATATGAACACTGAAGCTTTCTTT.

This CDR3 is CASSLDLGYEQYF. The CDR3 region has the DNA TGTGCCAGCAGCCTTGACTTGGGCTACGAGCAGTACTTC. The rearrangement links TRBV7-9 to TRBJ2-7, with D hard to call. Deletions cut 5 bases from V and 3 bases from J, with 11 bases between. The CDR3 runs to 13 residues. The germline V gene has CDR1 SEHNR and CDR2 FQNEAQ (reference sequence).

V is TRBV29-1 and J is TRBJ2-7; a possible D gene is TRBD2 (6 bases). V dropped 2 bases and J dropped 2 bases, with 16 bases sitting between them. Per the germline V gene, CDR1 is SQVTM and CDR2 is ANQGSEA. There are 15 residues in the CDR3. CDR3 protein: CSVEKLGGGTYEQYF. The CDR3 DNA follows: TGCAGCGTTGAAAAGCTGGGGGGAGGTACCTACGAGCAGTACTTC.

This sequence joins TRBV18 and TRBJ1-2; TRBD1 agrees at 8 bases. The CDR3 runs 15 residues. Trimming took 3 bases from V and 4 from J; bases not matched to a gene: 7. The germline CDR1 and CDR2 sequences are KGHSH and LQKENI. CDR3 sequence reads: CASSPSDRDAYGYTF. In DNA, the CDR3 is TGTGCCAGCTCACCCTCGGACAGGGATGCCTATGGCTACACCTTC. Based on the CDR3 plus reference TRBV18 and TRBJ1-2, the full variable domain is NAGVMQNPRHLVRRRGQEARLRCSPMKGHSHVYWYRQLPEEGLKFMVYLQKENIIDESGMPKERFSAEFPKEGPSILRIQQVVRGDSAAYFCASSPSDRDAYGYTFGSGTRLTVV.

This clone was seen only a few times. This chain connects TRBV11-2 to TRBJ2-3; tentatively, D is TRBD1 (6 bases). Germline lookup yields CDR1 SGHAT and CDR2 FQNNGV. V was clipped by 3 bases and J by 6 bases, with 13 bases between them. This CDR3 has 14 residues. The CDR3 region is CASSFRQARDTQYF. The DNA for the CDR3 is TGTGCCAGCAGCTTCCGACAGGCGCGGGATACGCAGTATTTT.

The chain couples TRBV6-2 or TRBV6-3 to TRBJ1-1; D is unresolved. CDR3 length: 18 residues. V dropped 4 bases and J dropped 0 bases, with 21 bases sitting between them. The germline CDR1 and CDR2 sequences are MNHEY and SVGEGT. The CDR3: CASSFLISGFPMNTEAFF. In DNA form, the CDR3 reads TGTGCCAGCAGTTTTCTTATCTCAGGTTTTCCCATGAACACTGAAGCTTTCTTT.

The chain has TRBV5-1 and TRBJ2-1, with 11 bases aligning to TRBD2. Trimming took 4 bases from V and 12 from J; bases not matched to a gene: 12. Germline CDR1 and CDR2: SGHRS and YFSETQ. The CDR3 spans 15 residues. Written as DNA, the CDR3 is TGCGCCAGCAGCCTGGGACTAGCGGAGGGGTCTAGGCAGTTCTTC. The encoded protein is CASSLGLAEGSRQFF.

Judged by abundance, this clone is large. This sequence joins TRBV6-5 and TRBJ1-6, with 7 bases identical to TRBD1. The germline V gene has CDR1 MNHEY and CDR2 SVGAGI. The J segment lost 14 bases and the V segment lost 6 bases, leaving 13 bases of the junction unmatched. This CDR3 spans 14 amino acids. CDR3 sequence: CASRHRQGYGSLHF. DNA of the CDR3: TGTGCCAGCAGACATCGACAGGGTTATGGATCCCTCCACTTT.

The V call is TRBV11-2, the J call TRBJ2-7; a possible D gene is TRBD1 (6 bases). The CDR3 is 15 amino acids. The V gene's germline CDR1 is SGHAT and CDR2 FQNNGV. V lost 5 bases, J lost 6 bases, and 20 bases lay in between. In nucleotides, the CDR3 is TGTGCCAGCAGCAACTACAGGGTTTCTGCGGTCGAGCAGTACTTC. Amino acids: CASSNYRVSAVEQYF.

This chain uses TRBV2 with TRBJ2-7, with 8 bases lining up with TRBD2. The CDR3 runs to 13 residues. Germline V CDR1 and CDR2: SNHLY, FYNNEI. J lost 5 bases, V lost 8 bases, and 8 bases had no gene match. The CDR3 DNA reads TGTGCCAGCCACCGACTAGCGAGGCACGAGCAGTACTTC. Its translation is CASHRLARHEQYF.

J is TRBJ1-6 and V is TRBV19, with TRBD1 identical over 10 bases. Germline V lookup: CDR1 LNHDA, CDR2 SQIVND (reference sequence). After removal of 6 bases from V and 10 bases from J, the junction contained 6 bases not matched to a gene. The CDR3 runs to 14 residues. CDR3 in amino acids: CASSPTGGRSPLHF. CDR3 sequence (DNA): TGTGCCAGTAGCCCGACAGGGGGCAGATCACCCCTCCACTTT.

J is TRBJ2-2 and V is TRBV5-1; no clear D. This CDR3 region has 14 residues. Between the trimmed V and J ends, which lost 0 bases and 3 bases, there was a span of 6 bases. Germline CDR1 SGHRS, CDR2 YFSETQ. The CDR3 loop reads CASSLVPDTGELFF. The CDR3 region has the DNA TGCGCCAGCAGCTTGGTTCCGGACACCGGGGAGCTGTTTTTT.